These 10 T cell receptor beta chains originate from one sample sequenced in a study of shared clonotypes between healthy human individuals. Here immunoSEQ multiplex PCR was the method, and the copy in TCRdb shows in-frame clones only, minus some. The sample lists roughly 1.5 million clones, approximately 98% seen once, with 0.45% in the top ten. The sample comprised naive CD4+ T cells sorted from blood. Subset: CD45RA+ positively selected. All receptors come from a young man in good health.

This chain connects TRBV10-3 to TRBJ2-5; 11 positions agree with TRBD1. CDR1 is ENHRY, CDR2 SYGVKD, per germline. This CDR3 comprises 14 residues. Germline trimming cut 4 bases from V and 5 bases from J; bases unmatched to any gene: 3. In DNA form, the CDR3 reads TGTGCCATCAGTGGGACAGGGGGCCGGGAGACCCAGTACTTC. It is translated as CAISGTGGRETQYF.

The chain links TRBV6-4 to TRBJ2-5, with 9 bases lining up with TRBD2. CDR3 size: 15 residues. Unmatched junction bases numbered 9, after V lost 5 bases and J lost 5 bases. The germline CDR1 and CDR2 sequences are MRHNA and SNTAGT. Here the CDR3 reads CASSTGTSLPETQYF. CDR3 DNA sequence: TGTGCCAGCAGTACCGGGACTAGCTTACCGGAGACCCAGTACTTC.

As to this clone: Other DNA sequences in this sample translate to the same CDR3. The V and J genes are TRBV28 and TRBJ1-2; tentatively, D is TRBD1 (5 bases). The V end was cut by 1 base, the J end by 8 bases, with 8 bases between. Per germline, CDR1 MDHEN and CDR2 SYDVKM. This CDR3 has 12 amino acids. In nucleotides, the CDR3 is TGTGCCAGCAGTTTATCGGGGGACGGCTACACCTTC. Amino acid sequence: CASSLSGDGYTF.

This chain joins TRBV9 and TRBJ2-3; 9 bases map to TRBD2. The germline gives CDR1 SGDLS, CDR2 YYNGEE. Trimming at V came to 4 bases and at J to 0 bases, leaving 15 bases not matched to a gene. The CDR3 covers 19 residues. In DNA form, the CDR3 reads TGTGCCAGCAGCCCTTCCGGTAGCGGGAGTCCCTCTAGCACAGATACGCAGTATTTT. Translated, it gives CASSPSGSGSPSSTDTQYF.

This chain's CDR3 is CARSNTTSENESSYNEQFF. The CDR3 DNA reads TGTGCCAGAAGCAACACGACTAGCGAGAACGAAAGCTCCTACAATGAGCAGTTCTTC. The rearrangement links TRBV5-3 to TRBJ2-1; TRBD2 aligns across 8 bases. TRBV5-3 is placed among ORFs of uncertain function. The CDR3 loop spans 19 amino acids. With 4 bases clipped from V and 0 bases from J, the junction kept 15 bases outside the gene matches.

V usage is TRBV4-1 and J usage is TRBJ2-7; 9 nucleotides match TRBD2. Germline values: CDR1 MGHRA, CDR2 YSYEKL. Unmatched junction bases numbered 14, after V lost 5 bases and J lost 6 bases. CDR3 length: 16 amino acids. As DNA, the CDR3 is TGCGCCAGCAGCGCCCGACTAGCGGTAGGCTTAGGCGAGCAGTACTTC. Its protein is CASSARLAVGLGEQYF.

The chain recombines TRBV11-1 with TRBJ1-2, with unresolved D. Germline-derived CDR1 and CDR2 are SGHAT and FQDESV (reference sequence). The CDR3 contains 14 residues. The V and J ends lost 2 bases and 8 bases respectively, with 15 bases between them. The CDR3 coding sequence is TGTGCCAGCAGCTTATCCCCCCGGGCAGAAGGCTACACCTTC. It yields the protein CASSLSPRAEGYTF.

To note about this clone: The sample holds other DNA sequences that translate to the same CDR3. The CDR3 DNA follows: TGCGCCAGCAGCCTGCTAGCGGGAGGGGCAGATACGCAGTATTTT. This encodes CASSLLAGGADTQYF. The gene calls are TRBV5-1 and TRBJ2-3; 12 bases align to TRBD2. This CDR3 has 15 residues. J lost 4 bases, V lost 4 bases, and 4 bases had no gene match. CDR1 SGHRS and CDR2 YFSETQ come from the germline V gene.

V gene TRBV27 combines with J gene TRBJ2-3; D uncertain. The V end was cut by 0 bases, the J end by 3 bases, with 7 bases between. The V gene's germline CDR1 is MNHEY and CDR2 SMNVEV (reference sequence). The CDR3 covers 14 residues. The CDR3 sequence: CASSLSLGTDTQYF. CDR3 sequence (DNA): TGTGCCAGCAGTTTATCTCTGGGAACAGATACGCAGTATTTT.

The chain combines TRBV5-4 with TRBJ2-7, with TRBD2 matching over 13 bases. Germline V gene data show CDR1 as SGHNT and CDR2 as YYREEE (reference sequence). This CDR3 comprises 19 residues. The V gene end was trimmed by 4 bases and the J gene end by 4 bases; junction bases not matched to a gene: 17. The CDR3 loop reads CASSHGTSGNGRRQYEQYF. CDR3 nucleotide sequence: TGTGCCAGCAGCCATGGGACTAGCGGGAACGGGCGAAGACAGTACGAGCAGTACTTC.